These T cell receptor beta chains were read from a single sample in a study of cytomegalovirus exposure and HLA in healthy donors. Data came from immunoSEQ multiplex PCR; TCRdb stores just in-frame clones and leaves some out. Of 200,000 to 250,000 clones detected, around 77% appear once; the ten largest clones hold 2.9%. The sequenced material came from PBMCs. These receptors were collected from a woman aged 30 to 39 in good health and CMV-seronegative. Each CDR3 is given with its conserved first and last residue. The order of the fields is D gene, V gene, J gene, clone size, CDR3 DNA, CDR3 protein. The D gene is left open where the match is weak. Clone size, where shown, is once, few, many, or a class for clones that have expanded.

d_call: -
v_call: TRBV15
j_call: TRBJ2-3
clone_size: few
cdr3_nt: TGTGCCACCAGCAGAGACCCGACAGGCACAGATACGCAGTATTTT
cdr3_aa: CATSRDPTGTDTQYF

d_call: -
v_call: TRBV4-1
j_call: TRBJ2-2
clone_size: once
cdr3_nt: TGCGCCAGCAGCCAACTAAAACCGTACGGGGTGGGGGAGCTGTTTTTT
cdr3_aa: CASSQLKPYGVGELFF

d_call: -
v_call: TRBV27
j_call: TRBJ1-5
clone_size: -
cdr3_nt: TGTGCCAGCAGTTTATATTACGGTCGAAATCAGCCCCAGCATTTT
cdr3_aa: CASSLYYGRNQPQHF

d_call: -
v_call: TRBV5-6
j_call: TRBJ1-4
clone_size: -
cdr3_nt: TGTGCCAGCAGCGGAGGGACGGAGGGCACTAATGAAAAACTGTTTTTT
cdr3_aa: CASSGGTEGTNEKLFF

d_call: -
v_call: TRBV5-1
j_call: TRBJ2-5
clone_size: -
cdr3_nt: TGCGCCAGCAGCTTGGATCAGGCCGGGGCCCAGTACTTC
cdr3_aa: CASSLDQAGAQYF

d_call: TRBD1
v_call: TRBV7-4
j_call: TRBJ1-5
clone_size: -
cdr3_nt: TGTGCCAGCAGCTTTACAGGGGGGCGGCTTCAGCCCCAGCATTTT
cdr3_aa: CASSFTGGRLQPQHF

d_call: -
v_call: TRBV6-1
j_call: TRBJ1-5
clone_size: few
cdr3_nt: TGTGCCAGCAGTGAAGCGGGAGCCGGGACACCTTCCCAGCCCCAGCATTTT
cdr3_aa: CASSEAGAGTPSQPQHF

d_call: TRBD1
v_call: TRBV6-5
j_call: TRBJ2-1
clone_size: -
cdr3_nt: TGTGCCAGCAGGAGCCGGGACAGGATCGTCAATGAGCAGTTCTTC
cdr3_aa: CASRSRDRIVNEQFF

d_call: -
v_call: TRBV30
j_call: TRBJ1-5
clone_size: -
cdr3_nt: TGTGCCTGGAGTGTGTTGGCAGCGGATCAGCCCCAGCATTTT
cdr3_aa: CAWSVLAADQPQHF

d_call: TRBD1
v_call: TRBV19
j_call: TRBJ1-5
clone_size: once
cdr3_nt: TGTGCCAGTAGTTTCTCCAGGGGGCGCGGGGTTCAGCCCCAGCATTTT
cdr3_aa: CASSFSRGRGVQPQHF

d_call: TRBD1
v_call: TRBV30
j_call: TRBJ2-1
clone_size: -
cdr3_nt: TGTGCCTGGGGGACAGGGTCTTACAATGAGCAGTTCTTC
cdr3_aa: CAWGTGSYNEQFF

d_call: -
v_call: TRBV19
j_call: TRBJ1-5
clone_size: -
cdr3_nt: TGTGCCAGTAGTGCCCGGGTGGTGCATAGCAATCAGCCCCAGCATTTT
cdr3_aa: CASSARVVHSNQPQHF

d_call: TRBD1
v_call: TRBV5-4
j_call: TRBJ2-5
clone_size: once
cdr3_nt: TGTGCCAGCAGCTTGGGGGACAGGGGGACCCAGTACTTC
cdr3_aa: CASSLGDRGTQYF

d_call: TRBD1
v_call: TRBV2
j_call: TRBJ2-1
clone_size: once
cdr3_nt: TGTGCCAGCAGTGAAGAGTGGACAGGGGGCGATGAGCAGTTCTTC
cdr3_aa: CASSEEWTGGDEQFF

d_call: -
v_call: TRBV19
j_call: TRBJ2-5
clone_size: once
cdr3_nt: TGTGCCAGTAGTATGAGAGAGACCCAGTACTTC
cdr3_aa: CASSMRETQYF

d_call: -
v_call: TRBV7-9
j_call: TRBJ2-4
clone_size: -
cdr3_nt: TGTGCCAGCAGCCCCAGTGCAGCAGGTCCGTTGGGTCAGTACTTC
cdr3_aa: CASSPSAAGPLGQYF

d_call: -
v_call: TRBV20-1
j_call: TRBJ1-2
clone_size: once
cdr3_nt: TGCAGTGCCCCCTCTTATGGCTACACCTTC
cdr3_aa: CSAPSYGYTF

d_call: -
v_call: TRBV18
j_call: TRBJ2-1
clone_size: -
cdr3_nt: TGTGCCAGCTCACCCTCAGCTAGCGCTGGCAATGAGCAGTTCTTC
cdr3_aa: CASSPSASAGNEQFF

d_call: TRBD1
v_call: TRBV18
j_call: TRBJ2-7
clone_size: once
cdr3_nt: TGTGCCAGCTCACCACCGGTGACAGGGCGCTCCTACGAGCAGTACTTC
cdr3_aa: CASSPPVTGRSYEQYF

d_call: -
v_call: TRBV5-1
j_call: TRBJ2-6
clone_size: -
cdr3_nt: TGCGCCAGCAGCTTGCCCGGAGATAGCCGGGAAGGCTCTGGGGCCAACGTCCTGACTTTC
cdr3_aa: CASSLPGDSREGSGANVLTF

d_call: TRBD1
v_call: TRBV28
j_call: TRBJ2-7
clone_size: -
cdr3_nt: TGTGCCAGCAGTTTAGTTGGGACAGATGCCTACGAGCAGTACTTC
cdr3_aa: CASSLVGTDAYEQYF

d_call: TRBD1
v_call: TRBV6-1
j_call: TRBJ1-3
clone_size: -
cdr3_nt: TGTGCCAGCAGTGAATTGGGGACAGGGGGGTACGGAAACACCATATATTTT
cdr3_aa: CASSELGTGGYGNTIYF

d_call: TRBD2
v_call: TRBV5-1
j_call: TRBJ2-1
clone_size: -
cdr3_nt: TGCGCCAGCAGCTCTCCCGGGACTAGCACCGACAATGAGCAGTTCTTC
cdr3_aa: CASSSPGTSTDNEQFF

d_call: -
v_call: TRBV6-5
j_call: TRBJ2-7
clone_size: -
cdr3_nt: TGTGCCAGCAGTCCCCGGACTGGTCGCGAGCAGTACTTC
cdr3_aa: CASSPRTGREQYF

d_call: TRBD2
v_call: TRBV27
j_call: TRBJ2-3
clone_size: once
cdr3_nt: TGTGCCAGCAGTCTGGGACTAGCGGGAGCGGGGTATACGCAGTATTTT
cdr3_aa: CASSLGLAGAGYTQYF